The 22 T cell receptor beta chains below were found in one sample sequenced in a study of CD4+ T cells in melanoma. The protocol was immunoSEQ multiplex PCR, while the TCRdb copy is restricted to in-frame clones and leaves out a portion. The sample yields over 100,000 clones, around 92% seen once. The sequenced material came from peripheral blood. All receptors derive from a human donor with melanoma.

The CDR3 sequence is CATSRRQGSRETQYF. The CDR3 DNA reads as TGTGCCACCAGCAGGAGGCAGGGAAGCCGAGAGACCCAGTACTTC. The chain couples TRBV15 to TRBJ2-5, with D possibly TRBD1 on 5 matching bases. V was pared by 3 bases and J by 4 bases, with 15 bases between. Germline V gene lookup returns CDR1 LNHNV and CDR2 YYDKDF (reference sequence). The CDR3 loop spans 15 amino acids.

This clone was counted a few times. Written as DNA, the CDR3 is TGTGCCAGCGCGATTAAAGGGGCCAACGTCCTGACTTTC. It is translated as CASAIKGANVLTF. The rearrangement uses TRBV6-4 and TRBJ2-6; D call uncertain. This CDR3 has 13 residues. Looked up from germline, CDR1 is MRHNA and CDR2 is SNTAGT. The V gene lost 8 bases and the J gene lost 4 bases, with 9 bases spanning the gap.

This clone came up once. V is TRBV7-6 and J is TRBJ1-2; 8 bases agree with TRBD1. In germline, CDR1 is SGHVS, CDR2 FNYEAQ. The CDR3 loop spans 14 amino acids. Unmatched junction bases numbered 6, after V lost 5 bases and J lost 4 bases. The CDR3 DNA reads TGTGCCAGCAGCCGTGGACAGGGACCCTATGGCTACACCTTC. Translated, it gives CASSRGQGPYGYTF.

This chain links TRBV13 with TRBJ2-1; D perhaps matches TRBD1 (6 bases). The CDR3 length is 20 residues. The V gene lost 7 bases and the J gene lost 0 bases, with 28 bases spanning the gap. CDR1 and CDR2 from the germline V gene are PRHDT and FYEKMQ (reference sequence). CDR3 loop: CASTTILSRGRGSSYNEQFF. The CDR3 nucleotides are TGTGCCAGCACCACGATCCTAAGCAGGGGAAGGGGGAGCTCCTACAATGAGCAGTTCTTC. The variable domain in full, with the rest retrieved from reference TRBV13 and TRBJ2-1, is AAGVIQSPRHLIKEKRETATLKCYPIPRHDTVYWYQQGPGQDPQFLISFYEKMQSDKGSIPDRFSAQQFSDYHSELNMSSLELGDSALYFCASTTILSRGRGSSYNEQFFGPGTRLTVL.

The chain joins TRBV5-4 to TRBJ2-7; 11 nucleotides line up with TRBD1. Germline lookup yields CDR1 SGHNT and CDR2 YYREEE (reference sequence). J was trimmed by 0 bases and V by 4 bases; bases with no gene match: 6. The CDR3 contains 16 residues. This chain's CDR3 is CASSAGTGGTSYEQYF. The CDR3 nucleotides read TGTGCCAGCAGCGCAGGGACAGGGGGAACCTCCTACGAGCAGTACTTC.

The rearrangement joins TRBV9 to TRBJ2-7; tentatively, D is TRBD2 (6 bases). The germline V gene encodes CDR1 SGDLS and CDR2 YYNGEE. The V end was cut by 0 bases, the J end by 4 bases, with 11 bases between. The CDR3 runs 14 residues. This CDR3 is CASSVAPTRYEQYF. The CDR3 coding sequence is TGTGCCAGCAGCGTAGCACCGACTAGATACGAGCAGTACTTC.

On this clone: In the same sample, other DNA sequences code for this CDR3. The chain combines TRBV5-1 with TRBJ2-3; 8 bases match TRBD2. The germline CDR1 and CDR2 sequences are SGHRS and YFSETQ. V shed 4 bases, J shed 4 bases, and the junction held 5 bases outside the gene matches. CDR3 length: 14 amino acids. The CDR3 region is CASSLGLASDTQYF. The CDR3 DNA sequence: TGCGCCAGCAGCCTAGGACTAGCCTCAGATACGCAGTATTTT.

This chain connects TRBV18 to TRBJ2-7; TRBD1 agrees at 7 bases. CDR1 KGHSH and CDR2 LQKENI come from the germline V gene. The V and J ends lost 2 bases and 0 bases, in that order; junction bases with no gene match: 7. The CDR3 totals 16 residues. The CDR3 loop is CASSPGQVRSSYEQYF. The CDR3 nucleotides read TGTGCCAGCTCACCAGGACAGGTTCGGAGCTCCTACGAGCAGTACTTC.

This clone was picked up a small number of times. V gene TRBV28 combines with J gene TRBJ1-1; D perhaps matches TRBD1 (6 bases). CDR3 length: 14 amino acids. The germline V gene encodes CDR1 MDHEN and CDR2 SYDVKM. V dropped 6 bases and J dropped 1 base, with 12 bases sitting between them. The CDR3 region is CASRYRVQNTEAFF. Here the CDR3 DNA reads TGTGCCAGCAGATACAGGGTTCAGAACACTGAAGCTTTCTTT.

CDR3 sequence (DNA): TGTGCCAGTGGGCCAGGGCTTCAGCCCCAGCATTTT. Its translation: CASGPGLQPQHF. The chain is built from TRBV28 and TRBJ1-5, with D tentatively TRBD1 (5 bases). This CDR3 has 12 amino acids. Germline V lookup: CDR1 MDHEN, CDR2 SYDVKM. The ends were cut back, 9 bases at V and 6 bases at J, with 12 bases in the middle.

The rearrangement joins TRBV9 to TRBJ2-3; D is undetermined. Germline V gene data show CDR1 as SGDLS and CDR2 as YYNGEE. V gave up 0 bases and J gave up 2 bases, with 4 bases separating them. The CDR3 is 13 residues long. The CDR3, as DNA: TGTGCCAGCAGCGTAGTAGACACAGATACGCAGTATTTT. Its protein is CASSVVDTDTQYF.

This clone occurred once. The gene calls are TRBV7-8 and TRBJ1-2, with 9 nucleotides matching TRBD1. V gave up 2 bases and J gave up 3 bases; unmatched junction bases: 13. Looked up from germline, CDR1 is SGHVS and CDR2 is FQNEAQ. CDR3 length: 18 amino acids. The CDR3 spells CASSLSPGQGSDDYGYTF. The DNA for the CDR3 is TGTGCCAGCAGCTTATCACCGGGACAGGGAAGCGATGACTATGGCTACACCTTC. Filled out from reference TRBV7-8 and TRBJ1-2, the complete variable domain reads GAGVSQSPRYKVAKRGQDVALRCDPISGHVSLFWYQQALGQGPEFLTYFQNEAQLDKSGLPSDRFFAERPEGSVSTLKIQRTQQEDSAVYLCASSLSPGQGSDDYGYTFGSGTRLTVV.

This clone was found once. The chain combines TRBV21-1 with TRBJ1-1. TRBV21-1 is annotated as a pseudogene. The CDR3 loop spans 22 amino acids. The CDR3 region is CASSPKYVRGYSGTQANTEAFF. CDR3 DNA sequence: TGTGCCAGCAGCCCCAAATATGTGCGTGGGTATTCGGGCACTCAGGCGAACACTGAAGCTTTCTTT.

This chain uses TRBV28 with TRBJ2-7, with D tentatively TRBD2 (6 bases). Germline CDR1 reads MDHEN; CDR2 reads SYDVKM. The germline V and J ends were trimmed by 5 bases and 0 bases, with 14 bases remaining between them. CDR3 length equals 15 residues. CDR3 sequence reads: CASSVEGLPSYEQYF. CDR3 in DNA: TGTGCCAGCAGTGTGGAGGGGCTACCCTCCTACGAGCAGTACTTC.

This clone was seen once. The rearrangement joins TRBV6-5 to TRBJ1-5; D remains unclear. Trimming pared 6 bases from V and 0 bases from J, leaving 9 bases between. CDR1 and CDR2 (germline): MNHEY, SVGAGI. The CDR3 consists of 14 residues. The CDR3 loop is CASRISSSNQPQHF. CDR3 nucleotide sequence: TGTGCCAGCAGGATCAGTAGTAGCAATCAGCCCCAGCATTTT.

The CDR3 DNA reads TGTGCCAGCAGCCGGACTAGCGGGAGCACAGATACGCAGTATTTT. Translated: CASSRTSGSTDTQYF. The chain carries TRBV7-3 and TRBJ2-3; TRBD2 aligns across 11 bases. The germline gives CDR1 SGHTA, CDR2 FQGTGA. The ends lost 5 bases at V and 0 bases at J; junction bases unmatched: 1. The CDR3 totals 15 residues.

The CDR3 loop reads CASSIRTANGYTF. CDR3 DNA sequence: TGTGCCAGTAGTATTCGGACAGCCAACGGCTACACCTTC. The V call is TRBV19, the J call TRBJ1-2, with a tentative D call TRBD1 (6 bases). Per the germline V gene, CDR1 is LNHDA and CDR2 is SQIVND (reference sequence). CDR3 length equals 13 residues. Trimming removed 3 bases at V and 8 bases at J, with 13 bases between.

The chain is built from TRBV12-5 and TRBJ2-7; TRBD1 agrees at 10 bases. Trimming at V came to 7 bases and at J to 2 bases, leaving 11 bases not matched to a gene. This CDR3 comprises 16 residues. Germline V gene data show CDR1 as LGHNT and CDR2 as FRNRAP. The CDR3 region has the DNA TGTGCTAGTGTCCCCGGGAACGGGACAGGGGCCTACGAGCAGTACTTC. Translated, it gives CASVPGNGTGAYEQYF.

V gene TRBV25-1 combines with J gene TRBJ2-1; 8 bases align to TRBD1. The ends lost 1 base at V and 7 bases at J; junction bases unmatched: 6. This CDR3 spans 15 amino acids. Germline loops: CDR1 MGHDK, CDR2 SYGVNS. Here the CDR3 reads CASSESRGLENEQFF. CDR3 DNA sequence: TGTGCCAGCAGTGAATCCAGGGGGCTGGAAAATGAGCAGTTCTTC.

Only one count was recorded for this clone. The chain combines TRBV7-9 with TRBJ1-6; 7 bases are shared with TRBD1. CDR3 size: 14 residues. The germline gives CDR1 SEHNR, CDR2 FQNEAQ (reference sequence). J was trimmed by 9 bases and V by 1 base; bases with no gene match: 3. CDR3 region: CASSLGDRISPLHF. Written as DNA, the CDR3 is TGTGCCAGCAGCTTAGGGGACAGAATTTCACCCCTCCACTTT.

This clone was seen only a few times. The chain is built from TRBV28 and TRBJ2-6; D not resolved. Germline V CDR1 and CDR2: MDHEN, SYDVKM. V lost 2 bases and J lost 0, with 11 bases in between. The CDR3 loop spans 17 amino acids. The CDR3, as DNA: TGTGCCAGCAGTTTAAACGGATTCTTCTCTGGGGCCAACGTCCTGACTTTC. The encoded protein is CASSLNGFFSGANVLTF.

J is TRBJ2-5 and V is TRBV5-1; D call uncertain. The CDR3 runs 14 residues. Germline CDR1 is SGHRS and CDR2 is YFSETQ. Trimming shortened V by 4 bases and J by 2 bases, and 12 bases separated the two germline ends. DNA of the CDR3: TGCGCCAGCAGCGTTAGCCAGATTCAAGAGACCCAGTACTTC. This encodes CASSVSQIQETQYF.